This entry concerns a single T cell receptor (beta chain). No antigen is known for it. Nothing much larger sits one base from this clone, and base qualities are not available. The data were taken from a study of T-cell memory formation after mild COVID-19 (dated by TCRdb to the early 2020s). About the full investigation: TCR sequence clusters from the two donors were found to be largely donor specific. In two donors, T-cell clones that expanded and contracted after mild COVID-19 were tracked by sequencing TCRalpha and TCRbeta repertoires over time. Two young, previously healthy adult volunteers, one female and one male, were included in the cohort. Here is what the overall study found, with its caveats: Contracting CD4+ clones were located mainly in the CM and EM memory subsets, whereas CD8+ clones were found to be enriched in EMRA. Some responding clones were detected in pre-infection memory, suggesting pre-existing cross-reactive memory T cells joined the SARS-CoV-2 response. The study included only a couple of mild cases, and larger cohorts that include severe cases with pre-infection samples were judged to be necessary. Balanced CD4/CD8 phenotypes were observed for clones contracting from day 15 to 85, whereas a bias towards CD4+ was observed for a second wave of clones expanding from day 15 to 37. Whether the second-wave clones peaking on day 37 were SARS-CoV-2 specific was not confirmed.

TCRdb names Illumina NovaSeq 6000 as the instrument used. TCRalpha and TCRbeta cDNA libraries were built by 5'RACE with constant-segment primers, adding sample barcodes and unique molecular identifiers. Trizol reagent was used to extract RNA from every sample. Amplification of the libraries took two PCR steps, and the second step added a second sample barcode plus Illumina TruSeq adapters. Sequencing of the libraries was done on an Illumina NovaSeq, producing 2 x 150 bp paired-end reads. Per the original workflow: Demultiplexing of reads and collapsing into UMI-guided consensus sequences were performed with migec v1.2.7. With mixcr v2.1.11, UMI consensuses were aligned to TRA and TRB V and J templates and assembled into clonotypes. A clonotype was counted as expanded or contracted only if both edgeR and NoisET called the change significant, with noise models trained on biological replicates. For edgeR calls, the thresholds were a false discovery rate-adjusted p below 0.01 and a log2 fold-change of 1. As an exploratory analysis of dynamics, PCA with hierarchical clustering was applied to max-normalized trajectories of the 1000 most abundant clonotypes. Separately sequenced CD4+ and CD8+ repertoires were used to assign the CD4 or CD8 phenotype of responding clones. TCRdb reprocessed the public reads (quality trimming at Q25 with fastp, clone calling with MiXCR) and kept in-frame beta chains. Each record represents a unique CDR3 protein, reported with the most common genes and DNA among its rows. It is TCRdb's table, rather than the study itself, that gives the V and J calls and clone size. Across this sample there are around 320,000 distinct CDR3 sequences, with 25% to 30% seen only once. Of the sample, 13% is held by the ten largest clones.

Ficoll-Paque density gradient centrifugation was used to isolate PBMCs. Sequencing was done on a sample of PBMCs or a T cell subset sorted from them (not recorded which). The TCR was taken from an adult woman who had mild COVID-19 (a few samples of this study predate the infection). The sample titles of this study are shuffled in the database, so cell type and time point are left out; the donor was told from shared clones.

The CDR3 loop reads CATSDGELGQVLAGGLPSYNEQFF. The DNA is TGTGCCACCAGTGATGGGGAACTTGGGCAGGTCCTAGCGGGGGGCCTTCCTTCCTACAATGAGCAGTTCTTC. Recombination linked TRBV24-1 to TRBJ2-1; 11 bases in between match TRBD2. From V the trimming removes 3 bases and from J it removes 1 base, while the gene matches leave 25 bases of the junction unaccounted for. The cysteine opens and the phenylalanine closes a CDR3 of 24 amino acids. Only the CDR3 part of the read is kept: 72 bases, read in frame from the first base. CDR1 and CDR2, looked up from the germline V gene, are KGHDR and SFDVKD.